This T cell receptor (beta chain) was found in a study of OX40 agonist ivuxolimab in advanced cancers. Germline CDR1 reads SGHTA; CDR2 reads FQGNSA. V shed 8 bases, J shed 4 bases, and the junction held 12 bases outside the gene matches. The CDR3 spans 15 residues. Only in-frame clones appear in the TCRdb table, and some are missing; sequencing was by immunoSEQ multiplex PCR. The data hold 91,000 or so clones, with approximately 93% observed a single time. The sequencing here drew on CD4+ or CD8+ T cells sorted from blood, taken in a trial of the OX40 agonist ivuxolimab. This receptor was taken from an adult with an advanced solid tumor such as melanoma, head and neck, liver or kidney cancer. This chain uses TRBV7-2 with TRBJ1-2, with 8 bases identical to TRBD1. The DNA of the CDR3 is TGTGCCAGCCAGGGCGCAGGGGGCTCATCCTATGGCTACACCTTC. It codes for CASQGAGGSSYGYTF.